The entry below gives a single T cell receptor (beta chain) sequence along with its context. Antigen specificity is unknown. Trimming at V came to 5 bases and at J to 0 bases, leaving 4 bases not matched to a gene. Germline CDR1 is MNHEY and CDR2 is SMNVEV (reference sequence). The CDR3 totals 16 residues. Data came from immunoSEQ multiplex PCR; TCRdb stores just in-frame clones and leaves some out. This table holds roughly 30,000 clones, around 90% found once. The sample comes from a study of T cells in localized non-small cell lung cancer. Study findings and constraints: One tumor region alone was sequenced, and heterogeneity therefore remains possible. Of the tissues analyzed, uninvolved adjacent lung showed maximal T cell clonality, greater than tumor. Adjacent lung was found to contain a median approximately 60 of the top 100 tumor clones.

The V and J genes are TRBV27 and TRBJ2-1; 10 nucleotides line up with TRBD2. The receptor was isolated from a woman aged 18 to 55 with stage I lung adenocarcinoma. This material consisted of peripheral blood, taken before any cancer treatment. The CDR3 reads CASSPSGGSSYNEQFF. CDR3 coding DNA: TGTGCCAGCAGTCCTAGCGGGGGAAGCTCCTACAATGAGCAGTTCTTC.